The T cell receptor (beta chain) described here comes from a study of cytomegalovirus exposure and HLA in healthy donors. It was with 60 Vbeta and 13 Jbeta primers that the PCR ran. Using immunoSEQ multiplex PCR, the repertoire was profiled, and TCRdb retains in-frame clones only, with some absent. Of hundreds of thousands of clones listed, approximately 83% are singletons. Study-level findings and limits: Immune exposure data for these donors was limited to CMV serostatus. The listing of about 150 TCR beta chains classed them as cytomegalovirus-associated.

At sampling all donors were nominally healthy, likely with unrecorded immune exposures. The V end was cut by 6 bases, the J end by 5 bases, with 14 bases between. This CDR3 spans 14 amino acids. CDR1 is MNHEY and CDR2 is SMNVEV in the germline V gene (reference sequence). Points on this clone: Its antigen is undetermined.

This sequence was found in a boy aged 2-9 years in good health and CMV-seronegative. Sequenced input: PBMCs. The genes are TRBV27 and TRBJ1-5; TRBD1 might be the D (6 bases). In nucleotides, the CDR3 is TGTGCCAGCAGCCAGACAGGATATTATCAGCCCCAGCATTTT. This codes for CASSQTGYYQPQHF.